These 8 T cell receptor beta chains were sequenced from one sample in a study of T cell responses to AZD1222 COVID-19 vaccine. The protocol was immunoSEQ multiplex PCR, while the TCRdb copy is restricted to in-frame clones and leaves out a portion. Here the sample spans about 130,000 clones, just under 95% being singletons. The sample consisted of peripheral blood, taken 28 days after the second AZD1222 dose. The receptors here all came from an adult who received the AZD1222 COVID-19 vaccine.

The CDR3 DNA reads as TGTGCCAGCTCAGCAAAAGAGCGGCGGGATCAGCCCCAGCATTTT. It is translated as CASSAKERRDQPQHF. This chain joins TRBV18 and TRBJ1-5; D not certain. With 5 bases removed from V and 5 bases from J, the gap between germline ends came to 16 bases. Germline loops: CDR1 KGHSH, CDR2 LQKENI. The CDR3 sequence is 15 residues long.

The genes are TRBV2 and TRBJ1-1, with a weak D call TRBD1 (6 bases). The CDR3 loop spans 13 amino acids. CDR1 and CDR2 (germline): SNHLY, FYNNEI. Trimming took off 8 bases at V and 4 bases at J, with 14 bases between the two ends. The CDR3 sequence is CASPQGYGTEAFF. The CDR3 coding sequence is TGTGCCAGCCCTCAGGGGTATGGCACTGAAGCTTTCTTT.

The chain uses TRBV7-2 and TRBJ1-2, with 9 bases matching TRBD1. The CDR3 is made up of 19 amino acids. Unmatched junction bases numbered 23, after V lost 2 bases and J lost 10 bases. Germline lookup yields CDR1 SGHTA and CDR2 FQGNSA. CDR3 sequence (DNA): TGTGCCAGCAGCTTATTACGGGGTACAGGGGGCCAACTTTTTGTAGACTACACCTTC. Translated: CASSLLRGTGGQLFVDYTF.

The chain employs TRBV19 and TRBJ2-5; D unclear. V lost 3 bases and J 2 bases, leaving 7 bases between the germline ends. The CDR3 covers 13 residues. Per germline, CDR1 LNHDA and CDR2 SQIVND (reference sequence). CDR3 residues: CASSIWGQETQYF. DNA for the CDR3: TGTGCCAGTAGTATCTGGGGACAAGAGACCCAGTACTTC.

This chain links TRBV5-8 with TRBJ1-2; TRBD1 matches 10 bases. Looked up from germline, CDR1 is SGHTS and CDR2 is YDEGEE. V shed 3 bases and J 8 bases; nucleotides not matched to a gene: 16. CDR3 length equals 17 residues. CDR3 nucleotides: TGTGCCAGCAGCTCAACTATCCGACCGGGACAGGGGAGAGGCTACACCTTC. Amino acid sequence: CASSSTIRPGQGRGYTF.

This rearrangement joins TRBV19 to TRBJ2-5, with 13 bases identical to TRBD2. The trim removed 7 bases at V and 3 bases at J, leaving 8 bases unmatched. The CDR3 contains 16 residues. CDR1 LNHDA and CDR2 SQIVND come from the germline V gene (reference sequence). CDR3 sequence: CASTGLAGADKETQYF. Written as DNA, the CDR3 is TGTGCCAGTACCGGACTAGCGGGGGCCGACAAAGAGACCCAGTACTTC.

As to this clone: The junction departs from germline at one end; a sequencing error may be responsible. The CDR3 region is CASSLGQGPQAQHF. The DNA for the CDR3 is TGTGCCAGCAGCTTAGGCCAGGGACCTCAGGCCCAGCATTTT. The gene calls are TRBV7-2 and TRBJ1-5; D is possibly TRBD1 (5 bases). Germline CDR1 SGHTA, CDR2 FQGNSA. The CDR3 has 14 amino acids.

The V and J genes are TRBV13 and TRBJ1-3; 8 nucleotides match TRBD1. V lost 5 bases, J lost 4 bases, and 4 bases stayed unmatched. The CDR3 consists of 14 residues. CDR1 and CDR2 from the germline V gene are PRHDT and FYEKMQ (reference sequence). In DNA form, the CDR3 reads TGTGCCAGCAGCATACAGGGGGTGGGAAACACCATATATTTT. Its translation is CASSIQGVGNTIYF. The full variable domain, with the rest looked up from reference TRBV13 and TRBJ1-3, is AAGVIQSPRHLIKEKRETATLKCYPIPRHDTVYWYQQGPGQDPQFLISFYEKMQSDKGSIPDRFSAQQFSDYHSELNMSSLELGDSALYFCASSIQGVGNTIYFGEGSWLTVV.